Below, 26 T cell receptor beta chains from the same sample are listed, as sequenced in a study of T cells after posttransplantation cyclophosphamide. Profiled with immunoSEQ multiplex PCR; TCRdb holds only in-frame clones, not every one. The sample lists some 38,000 clones, none appearing once, the ten largest making up 2% to 3%. Sequenced material: PBMCs. The receptors originated from a man in his fifties or sixties in good health, CMV-negative, and a related stem cell transplant donor.

The genes are TRBV5-1 and TRBJ2-5; no definite D call. The end of the DNA is better explained by TRBJ2-7, so the J call may be wrong. The CDR3 totals 14 residues. The V gene's germline CDR1 is SGHRS and CDR2 YFSETQ. The CDR3 bases are TGCGCCAGCAGCTTGCCCAGCGCCGTCTACGAGCAGTACTTC. Its protein is CASSLPSAVYEQYF.

The table lists this clone with many counts. V gene TRBV29-1 combines with J gene TRBJ2-4; D is unclear. The V gene's germline CDR1 is SQVTM and CDR2 ANQGSEA. Trimming removed 0 bases at V and 6 bases at J, with 9 bases between. The CDR3 sequence is 13 residues long. This CDR3 reads CSVEEVAVNIQYF. CDR3 DNA sequence: TGCAGCGTTGAAGAGGTAGCAGTAAACATTCAGTACTTC.

This clone showed up many times. The rearrangement links TRBV15 to TRBJ2-7, with 8 bases identical to TRBD2. Germline assignment: CDR1 LNHNV and CDR2 YYDKDF (reference sequence). Trimming removed 0 bases from V and 5 bases from J; junction bases left unmatched: 3. The CDR3 contains 14 residues. For the CDR3, the DNA is TGTGCCACCAGCAGAGATCAAGCGGGGGACGAGCAGTACTTC. It translates to CATSRDQAGDEQYF. Combining the CDR3 with reference TRBV15 and TRBJ2-7 gives the whole variable domain DAMVIQNPRYQVTQFGKPVTLSCSQTLNHNVMYWYQQKSSQAPKLLFHYYDKDFNNEADTPDNFQSRRPNTSFCFLDIRSPGLGDTAMYLCATSRDQAGDEQYFGPGTRLTVT.

This clone has at least ten counts. The V call is TRBV7-9, the J call TRBJ1-2, with D perhaps matching TRBD1 (5 bases). The CDR3 runs 12 residues. Per the germline V gene, CDR1 is SEHNR and CDR2 is FQNEAQ (reference sequence). Between the trimmed V and J ends, which lost 1 base and 8 bases, there was a span of 8 bases. In DNA form, the CDR3 reads TGTGCCAGCAGCTTAGGTCGGACAGGCTACACCTTC. It translates to CASSLGRTGYTF.

A few counts support this clone. The CDR3 loop reads CASSVGQGRAFF. CDR3 bases: TGTGCCAGCAGCGTCGGACAGGGGAGAGCTTTCTTT. The V gene is TRBV11-3, the J gene TRBJ1-1; 9 bases match TRBD1. The CDR3 runs to 12 residues. CDR1 is SGHNT and CDR2 is YENEEA in the germline V gene. The J segment lost 10 bases and the V segment lost 5 bases, leaving 5 bases of the junction unmatched.

CDR3 sequence: CASGQVFNNSPLHF. Here the CDR3 DNA reads TGTGCCAGCGGACAGGTTTTCAATAATTCACCCCTCCACTTT. The J gene is TRBJ1-6, the V gene TRBV27, with 7 bases fitting TRBD1. Trimming cost V 8 bases and J 5 bases; bases outside gene matches: 6. This CDR3 comprises 14 residues. CDR1 and CDR2 (germline): MNHEY, SMNVEV (reference sequence).

This clone was recorded at least ten times. The V gene is TRBV7-3, the J gene TRBJ2-2, with D perhaps TRBD1 (6 bases). Trimming took 5 bases from V and 2 from J, leaving 9 bases between them. This CDR3 is built from 14 residues. The germline V gene encodes CDR1 SGHTA and CDR2 FQGTGA. DNA for the CDR3: TGTGCCAGCAGCCTCAGGGGAAACACCGGGGAGCTGTTTTTT. It translates to CASSLRGNTGELFF. The whole variable domain, remainder taken from reference TRBV7-3 and TRBJ2-2, is GAGVSQTPSNKVTEKGKYVELRCDPISGHTALYWYRQSLGQGPEFLIYFQGTGAADDSGLPNDRFFAVRPEGSVSTLKIQRTERGDSAVYLCASSLRGNTGELFFGEGSRLTVL.

The table lists this clone with many counts. The V call is TRBV11-3, the J call TRBJ2-1; 8 bases fit TRBD2. Germline values: CDR1 SGHNT, CDR2 YENEEA. CDR3 length: 16 amino acids. J lost 5 bases, V lost 1 base, and 7 bases had no gene match. DNA of the CDR3: TGTGCCAGCAGCTTAGGAATCACTAGCGGCGACAATGAGCAGTTCTTC. Translation: CASSLGITSGDNEQFF. Full variable domain (missing parts from reference TRBV11-3 and TRBJ2-1): EAGVVQSPRYKIIEKKQPVAFWCNPISGHNTLYWYLQNLGQGPELLIRYENEEAVDDSQLPKDRFSAERLKGVDSTLKIQPAELGDSAVYLCASSLGITSGDNEQFFGPGTRLTVL.

This clone was counted at least ten times. The chain recombines TRBV9 with TRBJ2-7; 10 nucleotides match TRBD1. Germline V gene sequence: CDR1 SGDLS, CDR2 YYNGEE. This CDR3 comprises 15 residues. With 0 bases clipped from V and 6 bases from J, the junction kept 6 bases outside the gene matches. The CDR3 here is CASSVEGDRGGEQYF. CDR3 sequence (DNA): TGTGCCAGCAGCGTAGAGGGGGACAGGGGAGGCGAGCAGTACTTC.

This clone was recorded many times. This chain joins TRBV19 and TRBJ2-5, with unresolved D. The CDR3 totals 15 residues. V lost 2 bases to trimming and J lost 1 base, with 11 bases between them. The germline V gene encodes CDR1 LNHDA and CDR2 SQIVND (reference sequence). As DNA, the CDR3 is TGTGCCAGTAGTATAAACGCAGGTACCCAAGAGACCCAGTACTTC. This sequence encodes CASSINAGTQETQYF.

This clone was seen ten or more times. The chain couples TRBV7-9 to TRBJ2-7; 7 bases line up with TRBD2. After removal of 2 bases from V and 3 bases from J, the junction contained 1 base not matched to a gene. The CDR3 contains 13 residues. CDR1 is SEHNR and CDR2 is FQNEAQ in the germline V gene (reference sequence). The CDR3 nucleotides read TGTGCCAGCAGCTTACTAGCGGACTACGAGCAGTACTTC. This encodes CASSLLADYEQYF. The full variable domain, its missing parts supplied by reference TRBV7-9 and TRBJ2-7, is DTGVSQNPRHKITKRGQNVTFRCDPISEHNRLYWYRQTLGQGPEFLTYFQNEAQLEKSRLLSDRFSAERPKGSFSTLEIQRTEQGDSAMYLCASSLLADYEQYFGPGTRLTVT.

This clone was observed a few times. This likely comes from a read error, as the CDR3 has no conserved phenylalanine or tryptophan at its end. This sequence joins TRBV4-1 and TRBJ1-2; D unresolved. The CDR3 consists of 15 residues. The V end was cut by 0 bases, the J end by 3 bases, with 11 bases between. CDR1 and CDR2 (germline): MGHRA, YSYEKL. CDR3 region: CASSQDSAFYYGYTL. Here the CDR3 DNA reads TGCGCCAGCAGCCAAGACAGTGCTTTCTACTATGGCTACACCCTC.

This clone occurred a few times. The rearrangement joins TRBV4-1 to TRBJ2-3; a possible D gene is TRBD2 (7 bases). V was cut by 0 bases and J by 5 bases, with 27 bases left in between. This CDR3 is 20 amino acids long. CDR1 is MGHRA and CDR2 is YSYEKL in the germline V gene. The CDR3 sequence: CASSQDVISLAAQQGDTQYF. DNA for the CDR3: TGCGCCAGCAGCCAAGATGTTATCTCGCTAGCGGCCCAACAGGGAGATACGCAGTATTTT.

This clone was counted at least ten times. The gene calls are TRBV7-3 and TRBJ2-3, with 13 bases that match TRBD2. CDR3 length equals 15 residues. Looked up from germline, CDR1 is SGHTA and CDR2 is FQGTGA. Trimming cost V 6 bases and J 14 bases; bases outside gene matches: 14. CDR3 nucleotide sequence: TGTGCCAGCAGTTCACCCGGGACTAGCGGGAACGAACTGTATTTT. Translating it yields CASSSPGTSGNELYF.

This clone came up many times. V usage is TRBV28 and J usage is TRBJ1-2, with TRBD1 as a possible D gene (5 bases). This CDR3 region has 15 residues. V was clipped by 2 bases and J by 1 base, with 11 bases between them. The V gene's germline CDR1 is MDHEN and CDR2 SYDVKM. CDR3: CASSLLGGGNYGYTF. The CDR3 DNA reads as TGTGCCAGCAGTTTACTCGGGGGGGGTAACTATGGCTACACCTTC.

This chain joins TRBV11-2 and TRBJ2-5; a possible D gene is TRBD2 (5 bases). The CDR3 loop spans 17 amino acids. Trimming shortened V by 3 bases and J by 5 bases, and 22 bases separated the two germline ends. CDR1 is SGHAT, CDR2 FQNNGV, per germline. The CDR3 spells CASSLRANSGAPETQYF. The CDR3 region has the DNA TGTGCCAGCAGCTTGAGGGCGAACAGCGGAGCTCCCGAGACCCAGTACTTC. The complete variable domain, with remaining parts taken from reference TRBV11-2 and TRBJ2-5, reads EAGVAQSPRYKIIEKRQSVAFWCNPISGHATLYWYQQILGQGPKLLIQFQNNGVVDDSQLPKDRFSAERLKGVDSTLKIQPAKLEDSAVYLCASSLRANSGAPETQYFGPGTRLLVL.

This clone was seen more than once but under ten times. The V call is TRBV6-6, the J call TRBJ2-5, with D tentatively TRBD1 (7 bases). V was cut by 5 bases and J by 11 bases, with 15 bases left in between. CDR1 is MNHNY, CDR2 SVGAGI, per germline (reference sequence). This CDR3 has 12 amino acids. The CDR3: CASSPGGLEQYF. The CDR3 DNA reads as TGTGCCAGCAGTCCAGGGGGACTTGAGCAGTACTTC.

This clone was picked up many times. The chain joins TRBV6-1 to TRBJ2-2; D may be TRBD1 (5 bases). CDR1 and CDR2 (germline): MNHNS, SASEGT. The V end lost 11 bases, the J end lost 4 bases, and 17 bases lay between the germline ends. The length of the CDR3 is 14 residues. CDR3 sequence reads: CAGNRGRATGELFF. In DNA form, the CDR3 reads TGTGCCGGGAATAGGGGAAGGGCCACCGGGGAGCTGTTTTTT.

In this sample, this clone turned up many times. The CDR3, as DNA: TGCAGTGCCCCAACGGACACTGAAGCTTTCTTT. Translation: CSAPTDTEAFF. The rearrangement joins TRBV20-1 to TRBJ1-1, with no clear D. Per germline, CDR1 DFQATT and CDR2 SNEGSKA (reference sequence). Trimming removed 6 bases at V and 3 bases at J, with 8 bases between. The CDR3 sequence is 11 residues long.

This clone was observed at least ten times. This chain joins TRBV27 and TRBJ2-1; the match to TRBD2 covers 9 bases. V shed 5 bases and J 2 bases; nucleotides not matched to a gene: 4. CDR3 size: 15 residues. The germline V gene has CDR1 MNHEY and CDR2 SMNVEV (reference sequence). CDR3 coding DNA: TGTGCCAGCAGTCAGAGCGGGAGGCCCTACAATGAGCAGTTCTTC. Amino acids: CASSQSGRPYNEQFF.

At least ten counts were recorded for this clone. The V gene is TRBV28, the J gene TRBJ2-6, with unresolved D. The V gene lost 6 bases and the J gene lost 0 bases, with 6 bases spanning the gap. CDR1 is MDHEN, CDR2 SYDVKM, per germline. The CDR3 is 14 residues long. The CDR3: CASSESSGANVLTF. DNA of the CDR3: TGTGCCAGCAGCGAGAGCTCTGGGGCCAACGTCCTGACTTTC.

V is TRBV4-1 and J is TRBJ2-5, with D possibly being TRBD1 (5 bases). V lost 4 bases and J lost 11, with 17 bases in between. The CDR3 totals 13 residues. Germline CDR1 reads MGHRA; CDR2 reads YSYEKL. CDR3 region: CASSLIPDSEQYF. Written as DNA, the CDR3 is TGCGCCAGCAGCCTTATACCAGACAGTGAGCAGTACTTC.

This clone has a count of ten or more. The CDR3 nucleotides read TGTGCCAGCAGTTACCCGGGACAGGGAGACTATGGCTACACCTTC. Protein: CASSYPGQGDYGYTF. J is TRBJ1-2 and V is TRBV6-6; 9 bases agree with TRBD1. The V gene's germline CDR1 is MNHNY and CDR2 SVGAGI (reference sequence). V dropped 2 bases and J dropped 3; count of bases not matched to a gene: 4. The CDR3 runs to 15 residues.

There are many counts of this clone. The J gene is TRBJ1-6, the V gene TRBV11-2; tentatively, D is TRBD1 (5 bases). The ends were cut back, 0 bases at V and 8 bases at J, with 17 bases in the middle. This CDR3 has 17 amino acids. Germline V gene sequence: CDR1 SGHAT, CDR2 FQNNGV. The CDR3 here is CASSLDSTAGGYSPLHF. As DNA, the CDR3 is TGTGCCAGCAGCTTAGACTCGACAGCCGGGGGGTATTCACCCCTCCACTTT.

This clone was counted many times. The chain links TRBV11-2 to TRBJ1-6, with TRBD1 identical over 8 bases. The CDR3 covers 15 residues. V trimming: 5 bases; J trimming: 7 bases; junction bases outside the gene matches: 7. CDR1 and CDR2 (germline): SGHAT, FQNNGV. CDR3 in amino acids: CASSGWTGLNSPLHF. CDR3 in DNA: TGTGCCAGCAGCGGCTGGACAGGGCTCAATTCACCCCTCCACTTT.

At least ten counts were recorded for this clone. The chain combines TRBV5-8 with TRBJ2-2, with 10 positions matching TRBD1. This CDR3 region has 15 residues. Germline V gene lookup returns CDR1 SGHTS and CDR2 YDEGEE. J gave up 4 bases and V 4 bases, and 4 bases lay outside the gene matches. The DNA for the CDR3 is TGTGCCAGCAGCCGGGACAGGGGTATCACCGGGGAGCTGTTTTTT. Translating gives CASSRDRGITGELFF.